The present T cell receptor beta chain was sequenced within a study of blood T cells in healthy people across ages. Across the whole study: The capture of about one barcoded beta molecule per two T cells was achieved by template switching. Study results and caveats: There was a strong correlation between TCR beta diversity and naive T cell percentage. Getting older went along with TCR beta diversity per million T cells dropping roughly linearly.

V lost 1 base, J lost 0 bases, and 6 bases stayed unmatched. There are 17 residues in the CDR3. Germline lookup yields CDR1 SGHTA and CDR2 FQGNSA. Details on this clonotype: Antigen specificity is unknown.

Russia was home to the donors, healthy Caucasian individuals aged about 6 to 90. A sample-barcoded 5' primer and a J-beta primer mix were used in a second PCR of about 7 to 12 cycles. Each CDR3 protein is one row after TCRdb ran MiXCR on the 5' RACE reads. The sample holds hundreds of thousands of distinct CDR3 sequences; approximately 40% are singletons and the top ten take 30%. The clonotype was recovered from a man of 80 years or more in good health. What was sequenced was blood. The rearrangement uses TRBV7-2 and TRBJ2-1; 7 bases align to TRBD2. The CDR3 coding sequence is TGTGCCAGCAGCTTAGGAGTTGGCGGGGGCTCCTACAATGAGCAGTTCTTC. Residues: CASSLGVGGGSYNEQFF.